This T cell receptor beta chain was recovered during a study of T-cell reconstitution after alpha-beta-depleted transplantation in children. Unique molecular identifiers were used in preparing the TCRbeta library. TCRdb ran MiXCR on the PCR reads and lists one entry per CDR3 protein. The repertoire includes approximately 640,000 distinct CDR3 sequences, approximately 17% of them detected once, and 0.9% to 1.2% sits in the top ten. Germline loops: CDR1 SGDLS, CDR2 YYNGEE. The germline V and J ends were trimmed by 2 bases and 1 base, with 13 bases remaining between them. This CDR3 has 15 amino acids. The clonotype was recovered from a human donor who donated a stem cell graft to a child with acute myeloid leukemia. The starting material was PBMCs from the stem cell graft donor, obtained from the stem cell graft. The chain couples TRBV9 to TRBJ2-7; tentative D call: TRBD1 (6 bases). As DNA, the CDR3 is TGTGCCAGCAGCGTCCGGGACACCCCATCCTACGAGCAGTACTTC. Its protein product is CASSVRDTPSYEQYF.